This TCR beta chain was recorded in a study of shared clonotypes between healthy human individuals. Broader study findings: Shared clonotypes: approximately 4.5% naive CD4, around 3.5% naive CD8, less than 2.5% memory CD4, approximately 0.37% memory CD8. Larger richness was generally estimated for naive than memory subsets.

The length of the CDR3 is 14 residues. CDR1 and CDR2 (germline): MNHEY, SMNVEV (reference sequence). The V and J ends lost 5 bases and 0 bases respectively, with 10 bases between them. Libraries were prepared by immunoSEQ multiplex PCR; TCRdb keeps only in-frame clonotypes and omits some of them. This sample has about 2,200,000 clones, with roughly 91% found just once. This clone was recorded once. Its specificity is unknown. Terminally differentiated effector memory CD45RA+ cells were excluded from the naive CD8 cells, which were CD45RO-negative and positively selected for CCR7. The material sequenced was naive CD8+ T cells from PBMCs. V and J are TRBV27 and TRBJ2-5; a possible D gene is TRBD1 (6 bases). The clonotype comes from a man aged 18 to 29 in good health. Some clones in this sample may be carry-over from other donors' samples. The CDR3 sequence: CASSPTGYQETQYF. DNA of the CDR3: TGTGCCAGCAGTCCAACAGGGTACCAAGAGACCCAGTACTTC.